This T cell receptor (beta chain) was captured in a study of identical twins. V lost 0 bases to trimming and J lost 4 bases, with 15 bases between them. Germline CDR1 LGHNA, CDR2 YNFKEQ. The CDR3 has 16 amino acids. TCRdb re-analysed the 5' RACE reads in MiXCR, keeping a single row per CDR3 protein. The sample yields 700,000 or so distinct CDR3 sequences, 21% seen once. These data were likewise used in another study, on T cells expressing NK-cell markers. According to that study: The share of CD8+ T cells held by dominant NKG2C+ clonotypes was about 1.0-7.5% in roughly 6 donors. The CD3+CD56-NKG2C+ fraction of a handful of donors was also led by these clonotypes.

This receptor was obtained from a woman aged 18-30 years in good health. The sample comprised PBMCs. The chain is built from TRBV4-2 and TRBJ1-2; D unresolved. The CDR3 DNA sequence: TGTGCCAGCAGCCAAGATATCGGTACTGTCGGCTATGGCTACACCTTC. Protein sequence: CASSQDIGTVGYGYTF.